The 13 T cell receptor beta chains in this list originate from one sample, sequenced in a study of post-analysis software for immune sequencing data. Antigen specificity for these receptors is unknown. Presence of unique molecular identifiers characterized the TCR beta cDNA libraries. MiXCR, applied by TCRdb to the PCR reads, yields one record per CDR3 protein. The data contain hundreds of thousands of distinct CDR3 sequences, 25% to 30% of them seen just once; the ten biggest clones take up 0.5% to 0.6%. Findings of the study overall: About five TRBV segments (TRBV5-6, TRBV5-1 and TRBV20-1 among them) occurred more frequently in patients than in controls.

Sequenced input: blood. The receptor set was obtained from a girl between 5 and 17 years old with multiple sclerosis.

This clonotype has a single count. The chain recombines TRBV7-9 with TRBJ2-5; possibly TRBD1 or TRBD2 for D (5 bases each). V was cut by 6 bases and J by 3 bases, with 20 bases left in between. The CDR3 consists of 16 residues. The germline gives CDR1 SEHNR, CDR2 FQNEAQ (reference sequence). The CDR3 protein is CASSSGTGTQKETQYF. The CDR3 coding sequence is TGTGCCAGCAGTTCTGGAACCGGGACGCAAAAAGAGACCCAGTACTTC.

In this sample, this clonotype turned up many times. The chain recombines TRBV7-8 with TRBJ1-5; tentatively, D is TRBD1 (6 bases). V was trimmed by 3 bases and J by 1 base, leaving 16 bases between them. The CDR3 loop spans 17 amino acids. Germline assignment: CDR1 SGHVS and CDR2 FQNEAQ. The CDR3 sequence is CASSLGQGGGSNQPQHF. The CDR3 DNA sequence: TGTGCCAGCAGCTTGGGCCAGGGAGGGGGGAGCAATCAGCCCCAGCATTTT.

The rearrangement joins TRBV6-5 to TRBJ2-3; 7 bases match TRBD1. The CDR3 is 12 residues long. V trimming: 5 bases; J trimming: 10 bases; junction bases outside the gene matches: 6. CDR1 and CDR2 from the germline V gene are MNHEY and SVGAGI. CDR3 in amino acids: CASSPRQGAQYF. CDR3 in DNA: TGTGCCAGCAGTCCCCGACAGGGAGCGCAGTATTTT.

This clonotype was seen at least ten times. The V gene is TRBV28, the J gene TRBJ2-7; TRBD1 agrees at 7 bases. The CDR3 totals 16 residues. The V gene end was trimmed by 4 bases and the J gene end by 2 bases; junction bases not matched to a gene: 11. Germline values: CDR1 MDHEN, CDR2 SYDVKM. This CDR3 is CASSSRTGVAAYEQYF. As DNA, the CDR3 is TGTGCCAGCAGTTCCCGAACAGGGGTCGCGGCCTACGAGCAGTACTTC.

This clonotype was detected a few times. The CDR3 DNA reads TGTGCCAGCAGCCAAGAAGTAAGTCGGTGGAATGAGCAGTTCTTC. Its translation is CASSQEVSRWNEQFF. The chain employs TRBV14 and TRBJ2-1, with unresolved D. V shed 0 bases and J shed 7 bases, with 13 bases lying between them. Germline lookup yields CDR1 SGHDN and CDR2 FVKESK. The CDR3 has 15 amino acids. Combining the CDR3 with reference TRBV14 and TRBJ2-1 gives the whole variable domain EAGVTQFPSHSVIEKGQTVTLRCDPISGHDNLYWYRRVMGKEIKFLLHFVKESKQDESGMPNNRFLAERTGGTYSTLKVQPAELEDSGVYFCASSQEVSRWNEQFFGPGTRLTVL.

Only a few counts were recorded for this clonotype. The chain has TRBV5-1 and TRBJ1-4; tentative D call: TRBD1 (5 bases). The germline V gene encodes CDR1 SGHRS and CDR2 YFSETQ. V was cut by 4 bases and J by 7 bases, with 17 bases left in between. CDR3 length: 15 amino acids. The CDR3: CASSRGAVPVEKLFF. CDR3 sequence (DNA): TGCGCCAGCAGCCGGGGCGCAGTTCCCGTTGAAAAACTGTTTTTT.

This clonotype was seen only a few times. The CDR3 nucleotides read TGTGCCAGCAGCTCGAGTTTGGGTGCCGAGCAGTACTTC. It specifies CASSSSLGAEQYF. The J gene is TRBJ2-5, the V gene TRBV5-6; D is undetermined. The J call is uncertain, as TRBJ2-7 better fits the DNA end. The germline gives CDR1 SGHDT, CDR2 YYEEEE. The CDR3 has 13 amino acids.

In its sample, this clonotype was seen a few times. The chain uses TRBV12-3 or TRBV12-4 and TRBJ1-1; D remains unclear. CDR3 length: 14 amino acids. V was pared by 5 bases and J by 1 base, with 11 bases between. The CDR3 DNA reads TGTGCCAGCAGTCCACTGGGTCGGAACACTGAAGCTTTCTTT. This gives the protein CASSPLGRNTEAFF.

The chain carries TRBV20-1 and TRBJ2-1; the D is unclear. The J call may be faulty, since TRBJ2-7 better matches the DNA end. This CDR3 has 12 residues. Germline loops: CDR1 DFQATT, CDR2 SNEGSKA (reference sequence). The CDR3 sequence: CSADDTYNEQYF. DNA of the CDR3: TGCAGTGCCGACGACACCTACAATGAGCAGTACTTC.

The chain employs TRBV2 and TRBJ2-3; 7 positions match TRBD1. CDR3 size: 15 residues. J was trimmed by 2 bases and V by 2 bases; bases with no gene match: 4. Germline CDR1 is SNHLY and CDR2 is FYNNEI. CDR3 protein: CASSETGTDTDTQYF. The CDR3 DNA reads TGTGCCAGCAGTGAAACCGGGACAGACACAGATACGCAGTATTTT.

This clonotype has just a few counts. V usage is TRBV6-2 or TRBV6-3 and J usage is TRBJ1-2; TRBD1 matches 8 bases. The CDR3 sequence is 12 residues long. CDR1 MNHEY and CDR2 SVGEGT come from the germline V gene. The V and J ends lost 8 bases and 5 bases, in that order; junction bases with no gene match: 4. The CDR3 DNA is TGTGCCAGCCGGGACAGGATTTATGGCTACACCTTC. This sequence encodes CASRDRIYGYTF.

There are a few counts of this clonotype. The J gene is TRBJ1-2, the V gene TRBV29-1, with 7 bases that match TRBD1. Germline V CDR1 and CDR2: SQVTM, ANQGSEA. This CDR3 comprises 14 residues. V was clipped by 6 bases and J by 3 bases; unmatched bases: 10. The CDR3 nucleotides are TGCAGCGTGCTACTAAAGACAGGGCACTATGGCTACACCTTC. It specifies CSVLLKTGHYGYTF.

About this clonotype: The conserved phenylalanine or tryptophan is not found at the CDR3 terminus, so this likely reflects a read error. CDR3 residues: CASSWDREIETQYV. The DNA for the CDR3 is TGTGCCAGCAGTTGGGACAGGGAGATAGAGACCCAGTACGTC. The rearrangement uses TRBV6-2 or TRBV6-3 and TRBJ2-5; 9 nucleotides match TRBD1. CDR1 and CDR2 (germline): MNHEY, SVGEGT. The J segment lost 4 bases and the V segment lost 4 bases, leaving 4 bases of the junction unmatched. The CDR3 is 14 residues long.